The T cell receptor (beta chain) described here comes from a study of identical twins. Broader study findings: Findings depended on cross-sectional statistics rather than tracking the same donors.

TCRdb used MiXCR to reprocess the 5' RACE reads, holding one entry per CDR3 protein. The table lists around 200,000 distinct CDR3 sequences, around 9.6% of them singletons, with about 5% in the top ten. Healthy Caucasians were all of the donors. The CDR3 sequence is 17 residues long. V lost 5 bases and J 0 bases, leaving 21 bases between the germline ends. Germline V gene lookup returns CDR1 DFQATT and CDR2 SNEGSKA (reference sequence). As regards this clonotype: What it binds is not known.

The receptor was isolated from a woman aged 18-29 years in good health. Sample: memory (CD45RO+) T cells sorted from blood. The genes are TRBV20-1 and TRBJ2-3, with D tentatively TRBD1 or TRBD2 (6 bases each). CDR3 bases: TGCAGTGCTCGAGGGGGAGGCCCAACCTTTAGCACAGATACGCAGTATTTT. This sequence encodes CSARGGGPTFSTDTQYF.